The next 2 T cell receptor beta chains were all read from a single sample in a study of control samples from healthy donors and cancer patients. Libraries were prepared by immunoSEQ multiplex PCR; TCRdb keeps only in-frame clonotypes and omits some of them. In the table there are 130,000 or so clones, around 92% of which are singletons. The material sequenced was PBMCs. These receptors originate from a man in his fifties with head and neck cancer.

As concerns this clone: The junction departs from the called germline gene at one end, perhaps through a read error. This chain uses TRBV5-1 with TRBJ2-1; D unresolved. This CDR3 has 12 residues. Germline CDR1 SGHRS, CDR2 YFSETQ. DNA for the CDR3: TGCGCCAGCAGCTTTAACGCTCGGCTGGTAATCTTC. Encoded protein: CASSFNARLVIF. Full variable domain (remainder filled in from reference TRBV5-1 and TRBJ2-1): KAGVTQTPRYLIKTRGQQVTLSCSPISGHRSVSWYQQTPGQGLQFLFEYFSETQRNKGNFPGRFSGRQFSNSRSEMNVSTLELGDSALYLCASSFNARLVIFGPGTRLTVL.

This CDR3 is CASSLSSTGELFF. DNA of the CDR3: TGTGCCAGCAGTTTATCATCCACCGGGGAGCTGTTTTTT. The chain has TRBV12-3 or TRBV12-4 and TRBJ2-2, with D uncertain. This CDR3 region has 13 residues. The ends were cut back, 2 bases at V and 4 bases at J, with 5 bases in the middle.